A selection of T cell receptor beta chains follows, all from one sample in a study of technical replicates of blood from several donors. Libraries were prepared by immunoSEQ multiplex PCR; TCRdb keeps only in-frame clonotypes and omits some of them. The table shows some 54,000 clones, with roughly 93% occurring only once. Sequencing input: PBMCs. The receptors come from a human donor in good health. Some clones in this sample may be carry-over from other donors' samples. CDR3s include the opening cysteine and the closing phenylalanine or tryptophan. A D gene is named only where the DNA matches it firmly. Expanded clones are given a class, and other clones once, few, many or no size at all.

len	d_gene	v_gene	abundance	j_gene	CDR3nt	CDR3aa
15	NA	TRBV5-4	NA	TRBJ2-7	TGTGCCAGCAGCTCAGGGGGGCGTAGCTCCTACGAGCAGTACTTC	CASSSGGRSSYEQYF
14	NA	TRBV6-5	NA	TRBJ1-2	TGTGCCAGCAGTTATGACAATACGCCGTATGGCTACACCTTC	CASSYDNTPYGYTF
17	TRBD2	TRBV14	NA	TRBJ2-3	TGTGCCAGCAGCCAAGATAGGCTACTAGCGGGGACAGATACGCAGTATTTT	CASSQDRLLAGTDTQYF
16	NA	TRBV19	NA	TRBJ2-3	TGTGCCAGTAGTCCCCAAACAGCTATTGGCACAGATACGCAGTATTTT	CASSPQTAIGTDTQYF
14	TRBD1	TRBV2	NA	TRBJ2-7	TGTGCCAGCAGTGAAAGACAGGGTCGCTACGAGCAGTACTTC	CASSERQGRYEQYF
11	NA	TRBV6-1	NA	TRBJ2-5	TGTGCCAGCAAAGAGCTGGAGACCCAGTACTTC	CASKELETQYF
16	TRBD1	TRBV7-6	NA	TRBJ1-3	TGTGCCAGCAGCTCGGGACAGGGCTCGACTGGAAACACCATATATTTT	CASSSGQGSTGNTIYF
16	TRBD1	TRBV5-1	NA	TRBJ2-5	TGCGCCAGCAAGGGCGGGCGGACAGGGGGCGCGGAGACCCAGTACTTC	CASKGGRTGGAETQYF
16	TRBD1	TRBV15	once	TRBJ1-2	TGTGCCACCAGGGCGACAGGGGGCTGGGCTGGCTATGGCTACACCTTC	CATRATGGWAGYGYTF
15	NA	TRBV5-1	NA	TRBJ2-7	TGCGCCAGCAGCCCGAGGGGGTCCAGCTCCTACGAGCAGTACTTC	CASSPRGSSSYEQYF
16	TRBD1	TRBV25-1	once	TRBJ2-3	TGTGCCAGCAGGGGACAGGGGCCGCATCCCACAGATACGCAGTATTTT	CASRGQGPHPTDTQYF
14	NA	TRBV6-5	NA	TRBJ2-2	TGTGCCACCTCAGGCAGGGGACACACCGGGGAGCTGTTTTTT	CATSGRGHTGELFF
12	NA	TRBV6-1	NA	TRBJ1-2	TGTGCCAGCAGTGACACCACATATGGCTACACCTTC	CASSDTTYGYTF
14	TRBD2	TRBV5-4	once	TRBJ2-1	TGTGCCAGCAGCCCGGGGGACTACTACAATGAGCAGTTCTTC	CASSPGDYYNEQFF
15	TRBD1	TRBV5-1	NA	TRBJ2-7	TGCGCCAGCAGCTGGACCCGGGACAGGGCGGTCGAGCAGTACTTC	CASSWTRDRAVEQYF
16	TRBD1	TRBV7-2	NA	TRBJ1-6	TGTGCCAGCAGCTTGGACAGGGGCCGCTCAAATTCACCCCTCCACTTT	CASSLDRGRSNSPLHF
14	TRBD1	TRBV29-1	NA	TRBJ1-4	TGCAGCGTCTGTCCGGGACAGGAAAGGGAAAAACTGTTTTTT	CSVCPGQEREKLFF
17	NA	TRBV5-1	NA	TRBJ1-1	TGCGCCAGCAGCTTGTTGGCGGGACGTAGCATGAACACTGAAGCTTTCTTT	CASSLLAGRSMNTEAFF